The entry that follows covers one T cell receptor beta chain sequence. Its matching antigen is unknown. 60 Vbeta and 13 Jbeta primers were used in PCR. The protocol was immunoSEQ multiplex PCR, while the TCRdb copy is restricted to in-frame clones and leaves out a portion. The data show some 180,000 clones, 65% to 80% seen once. The CDR3 runs to 14 residues. Germline V gene sequence: CDR1 GTSNPN, CDR2 SVGIG (reference sequence). V lost 5 bases and J lost 4; bases outside the gene matches: 6. The data were obtained in a study of cytomegalovirus exposure and HLA in healthy donors. Study-level results: Association of a missense DCLRE1C variant with TCR beta V- and J-gene trimming was reported in a later analysis. A prior analysis recorded that most TCR beta V segments were productive about 87% or about 30% of the time. Among TCR beta chains of equal frequency, HLA-associated ones were more clonally expanded in a later analysis.

The origin of this receptor is a woman aged 25 to 39 in good health and CMV-seropositive. The gene calls are TRBV30 and TRBJ1-2; TRBD1 aligns across 11 bases. Material for sequencing was PBMCs. CDR3 DNA sequence: TGTGCCTGGGAAACCGGGACAGGGGGCTATGGCTACACCTTC. This translates into CAWETGTGGYGYTF.